This TCR beta chain derives from a study of T cell repertoires in cytomegalovirus infection. V was trimmed by 2 bases and J by 0 bases, leaving 8 bases between them. Germline lookup yields CDR1 MNHEY and CDR2 SVGEGT. This CDR3 has 15 amino acids. TCRdb reanalysed the reads using MiXCR and keeps one entry per CDR3 protein. This table has hundreds of thousands of distinct CDR3 sequences, 20% to 25% appearing once. This rearrangement joins TRBV6-2 or TRBV6-3 to TRBJ2-1; D gene ambiguous. This receptor was identified in a human donor in good health (CMV status not recorded). Some clones in this sample may be carry-over from other donors' samples. The source material was CD8+ T cells from PBMCs. In DNA, the CDR3 is TGTGCCAGCAGTTACGAGGCCTTCTCCTACAATGAGCAGTTCTTC. As protein: CASSYEAFSYNEQFF.